The sample holds a few counts of the clone carrying this T cell receptor beta chain. Its cognate antigen is unknown. Germline assignment: CDR1 SGHTA and CDR2 FQGNSA. Trimming stripped 5 bases from V and 7 bases from J, with 15 bases between. The CDR3 consists of 15 residues. The donors belonged to the roughly 120-subject validation cohort, separate from the roughly 650-subject first cohort. These data originate in a study of cytomegalovirus exposure and HLA in healthy donors. Overall study context: It was reported in a later analysis that the same platform had been used for the roughly 130 validation repertoires as for the roughly 650 first-cohort repertoires. Broader study findings: Researchers catalogued about 150 TCR beta chains as cytomegalovirus-associated. Whilst most TCR sequences proved rare, a subset of public TCRs occurred across many donors.

Sequenced by immunoSEQ multiplex PCR; TCRdb stores in-frame clones only, minus some. The table has some 130,000 clones, almost 85% seen once; the top ten hold 25% to 30%. Sequenced: PBMCs. The J gene is TRBJ1-6, the V gene TRBV7-2; a weak D match, TRBD1 (5 bases). The TCR sequence derives from a man aged 25 to 45 in good health and CMV-seropositive. Written as DNA, the CDR3 is TGTGCCAGCAGCCTACTCTCAGGGTGGAATTCACCCCTCCACTTT. This encodes CASSLLSGWNSPLHF.